Following are 18 T cell receptor beta chains from one sample sequenced in a study of blood T cell repertoires in COVID-19. The method was immunoSEQ multiplex PCR; TCRdb's version includes in-frame clones alone and lacks a portion of them. The table has over 50,000 clones, around 85% seen once. The sequenced material came from peripheral blood. Every receptor here comes from a human donor in a cohort sampled during active COVID-19.

This clone came up once. This chain uses TRBV2 with TRBJ2-1, with D possibly TRBD2 on 6 matching bases. This CDR3 region has 15 residues. CDR1 SNHLY and CDR2 FYNNEI come from the germline V gene. Trimming took off 5 bases at V and 3 bases at J, with 14 bases between the two ends. CDR3 DNA: TGTGCCAGCAGTTTCCGGGACTCCCACTACAATGAGCAGTTCTTC. Protein sequence: CASSFRDSHYNEQFF.

The chain has TRBV7-2 and TRBJ2-5; no firm D call. The length of the CDR3 is 13 residues. Germline-derived CDR1 and CDR2 are SGHTA and FQGNSA. Between the trimmed V and J ends, which lost 6 bases and 5 bases, there was a span of 13 bases. In nucleotides, the CDR3 is TGTGCCAGCAGTCGCTCCCGGAGCGAGACCCAGTACTTC. Protein sequence: CASSRSRSETQYF.

The V call is TRBV5-1, the J call TRBJ1-6; D is unclear. V dropped 5 bases and J dropped 8 bases, with 14 bases sitting between them. CDR3 size: 14 residues. Germline V lookup: CDR1 SGHRS, CDR2 YFSETQ. The CDR3 region is CASREDQRYSPLHF. The CDR3 coding sequence is TGCGCCAGCAGGGAGGACCAGAGGTATTCACCCCTCCACTTT.

The V and J genes are TRBV10-1 and TRBJ2-2; weak D call: TRBD1 (5 bases). In germline, CDR1 is WNHNN, CDR2 SYGVQD (reference sequence). V dropped 4 bases and J dropped 1 base, with 10 bases sitting between them. The CDR3 spans 15 residues. The CDR3 spells CASSGQRMNTGELFF. CDR3 sequence (DNA): TGCGCCAGCAGTGGACAGAGAATGAACACCGGGGAGCTGTTTTTT.

V gene TRBV19 combines with J gene TRBJ1-5; 7 bases line up with TRBD1. This CDR3 has 16 amino acids. The ends lost 5 bases at V and 1 base at J; junction bases unmatched: 8. Germline CDR1 reads LNHDA; CDR2 reads SQIVND (reference sequence). In DNA form, the CDR3 reads TGTGCCAGTAGTCCAAGGACAGGTTCAAGCAATCAGCCCCAGCATTTT. It translates to CASSPRTGSSNQPQHF.

The V and J genes are TRBV5-1 and TRBJ2-1; 13 bases are shared with TRBD2. The V and J ends lost 1 base and 10 bases, in that order; junction bases with no gene match: 11. Germline-derived CDR1 and CDR2 are SGHRS and YFSETQ. The CDR3 has 17 residues. The DNA for the CDR3 is TGCGCCAGCAGCTTGAACCCCGGACTAGCGGGAGCAGGGGAGCAGTTCTTC. Translated, it gives CASSLNPGLAGAGEQFF.

This chain uses TRBV5-1 with TRBJ2-5, with 9 bases that match TRBD2. This CDR3 has 15 amino acids. Unmatched junction bases numbered 5, after V lost 0 bases and J lost 5 bases. Germline V gene data show CDR1 as SGHRS and CDR2 as YFSETQ. This CDR3 reads CASSLAGLARETQYF. CDR3 bases: TGCGCCAGCAGCTTGGCCGGACTAGCGAGGGAGACCCAGTACTTC.

The chain uses TRBV29-1 and TRBJ1-4; weak D call: TRBD1 (6 bases). This CDR3 has 13 residues. Per germline, CDR1 SQVTM and CDR2 ANQGSEA. V lost 6 bases and J lost 8, with 16 bases in between. The CDR3 here is CSVQGGAGEKLFF. CDR3 coding DNA: TGCAGCGTCCAAGGGGGGGCTGGGGAAAAACTGTTTTTT.

The chain recombines TRBV10-2 with TRBJ2-7; 7 nucleotides line up with TRBD2. Germline CDR1 WSHSY, CDR2 SAAADI. The CDR3 has 14 residues. V lost 7 bases to trimming and J lost 6 bases; unmatched junction nucleotides: 12. This CDR3 is CASNREGGLFEQYF. CDR3 nucleotide sequence: TGCGCCAGCAACAGAGAGGGAGGGCTCTTCGAGCAGTACTTC.

This sequence joins TRBV5-1 and TRBJ1-1; D might be TRBD1 (5 bases). The CDR3 consists of 14 residues. V was trimmed by 2 bases and J by 5 bases, leaving 13 bases between them. Germline V gene data show CDR1 as SGHRS and CDR2 as YFSETQ. DNA of the CDR3: TGCGCCAGCAGCTTACCAGGGAGGCGGACTGAAGCTTTCTTT. This codes for CASSLPGRRTEAFF. Based on the CDR3 plus reference TRBV5-1 and TRBJ1-1, the full variable domain is KAGVTQTPRYLIKTRGQQVTLSCSPISGHRSVSWYQQTPGQGLQFLFEYFSETQRNKGNFPGRFSGRQFSNSRSEMNVSTLELGDSALYLCASSLPGRRTEAFFGQGTRLTVV.

This clone was found once. This chain links TRBV10-3 with TRBJ2-1, with a weak D call TRBD1 (5 bases). Deletions cut 0 bases from V and 5 bases from J, with 14 bases between. Germline CDR1 ENHRY, CDR2 SYGVKD. CDR3 length: 16 residues. CDR3 loop: CAISESSAGINNEQFF. The CDR3 nucleotides read TGTGCCATCAGTGAGTCGTCGGCAGGGATTAACAATGAGCAGTTCTTC.

J is TRBJ1-2 and V is TRBV24-1; 8 bases align to TRBD1. Trimming cost V 1 base and J 7 bases; bases outside gene matches: 7. The CDR3 covers 15 residues. The germline V gene has CDR1 KGHDR and CDR2 SFDVKD. The CDR3 is CATSDFSGGVSGYTF. DNA of the CDR3: TGTGCCACCAGTGATTTCTCAGGGGGCGTGAGTGGCTACACCTTC.

The sample holds a few counts of this clone. The V and J genes are TRBV3-1 (or the pseudogene TRBV3-2) and TRBJ2-7; perhaps TRBD2 as D (6 bases). Trimming shortened V by 4 bases and J by 6 bases, and 10 bases separated the two germline ends. This CDR3 contains 12 residues. The germline V gene encodes CDR1 LGHDT and CDR2 YNNKEL (reference sequence). CDR3 bases: TGTGCCAGCAGCCCTTCGGGAGCCGAGCAGTACTTC. This codes for CASSPSGAEQYF.

The sample holds one count of this clone. The chain is built from TRBV27 and TRBJ2-2, with 9 bases matching TRBD1. This CDR3 is 14 amino acids long. The junction had 5 bases not matched to a gene; V was cut back by 5 bases and J by 7 bases. In germline, CDR1 is MNHEY, CDR2 SMNVEV (reference sequence). The chain's CDR3 is CASSLDRGIGELFF. DNA for the CDR3: TGTGCCAGCAGTCTCGACAGGGGGATCGGGGAGCTGTTTTTT.

The genes are TRBV27 and TRBJ1-1; TRBD1 aligns across 8 bases. This CDR3 comprises 15 residues. After removal of 5 bases from V and 0 bases from J, the junction contained 5 bases not matched to a gene. The germline V gene has CDR1 MNHEY and CDR2 SMNVEV (reference sequence). For the CDR3, the DNA is TGTGCCAGCAGTCCAAGGACAGGGATGAACACTGAAGCTTTCTTT. This encodes CASSPRTGMNTEAFF.

This rearrangement joins TRBV28 to TRBJ2-2; D possibly corresponds to TRBD1 (5 bases). Deletions cut 5 bases from V and 4 bases from J, with 14 bases between. CDR1 MDHEN and CDR2 SYDVKM come from the germline V gene. This CDR3 comprises 15 residues. Written as DNA, the CDR3 is TGTGCCAGCAGTCGCTTAGGGGTAGGCACCGGGGAGCTGTTTTTT. It specifies CASSRLGVGTGELFF. Together with reference TRBV28 and TRBJ2-2, the CDR3 gives the full variable domain: DVKVTQSSRYLVKRTGEKVFLECVQDMDHENMFWYRQDPGLGLRLIYFSYDVKMKEKGDIPEGYSVSREKKERFSLILESASTNQTSMYLCASSRLGVGTGELFFGEGSRLTVL.

This chain uses TRBV7-2 with TRBJ1-1; tentatively, D is TRBD1 (5 bases). The germline CDR1 and CDR2 sequences are SGHTA and FQGNSA. This CDR3 has 14 amino acids. V was cut by 3 bases and J by 2 bases, with 10 bases left in between. CDR3 residues: CASSFVGLNTEAFF. Written as DNA, the CDR3 is TGTGCCAGCAGCTTTGTGGGGCTTAACACTGAAGCTTTCTTT.

The rearrangement links TRBV2 to TRBJ2-5, with unresolved D. Germline values: CDR1 SNHLY, CDR2 FYNNEI. The V and J ends lost 8 bases and 0 bases respectively, with 4 bases between them. The CDR3 sequence is 11 residues long. The chain's CDR3 is CASEDQETQYF. CDR3 sequence (DNA): TGTGCCAGCGAGGACCAAGAGACCCAGTACTTC.